The 18 T cell receptor beta chains presented below share a single source sample, sequenced in a study of T cell responses to AZD1222 COVID-19 vaccine. TCRdb keeps only in-frame clones here, not all; method: immunoSEQ multiplex PCR. The table records about 200,000 clones, approximately 94% of them present only once. The source material was peripheral blood, sampled 28 days after the second dose of the MenACWY control vaccine. Receptors originate from an adult who received the MenACWY meningococcal vaccine as a control.

The rearrangement uses TRBV10-3 and TRBJ1-1, with 8 bases fitting TRBD1. This CDR3 comprises 13 residues. Germline trimming cut 5 bases from V and 5 bases from J; bases unmatched to any gene: 4. The germline CDR1 and CDR2 sequences are ENHRY and SYGVKD. The CDR3 loop reads CAISQGARTEAFF. The CDR3 DNA reads TGTGCCATCAGTCAGGGGGCGCGGACTGAAGCTTTCTTT.

The table lists this clone with a few counts. J is TRBJ1-1 and V is TRBV12-3 or TRBV12-4; D is perhaps TRBD1 (6 bases). V was clipped by 3 bases and J by 3 bases, with 8 bases between them. The CDR3 runs 13 residues. This chain's CDR3 is CASSFHRDTEAFF. For the CDR3, the DNA is TGTGCCAGCAGTTTCCACAGGGACACTGAAGCTTTCTTT.

The rearrangement links TRBV4-2 to TRBJ2-2; 9 positions match TRBD2. Germline CDR1 and CDR2: LGHNA and YNFKEQ. J lost 5 bases, V lost 0 bases, and 10 bases had no gene match. CDR3 size: 18 residues. CDR3 coding DNA: TGTGCCAGCAGCCAAGACGATGGAGCGGGGGGTTGGACCGGGGAGCTGTTTTTT. Protein: CASSQDDGAGGWTGELFF.

The gene calls are TRBV11-3 and TRBJ2-3; 13 bases align to TRBD2. V lost 3 bases and J lost 3; bases outside the gene matches: 3. The length of the CDR3 is 16 residues. The germline CDR1 and CDR2 sequences are SGHNT and YENEEA. Here the CDR3 DNA reads TGTGCCAGCAGCTTCGGACTAGCGGGGGCTACAGATACGCAGTATTTT. Translated: CASSFGLAGATDTQYF.

This chain joins TRBV28 and TRBJ2-5, with 7 nucleotides matching TRBD1. The germline V gene has CDR1 MDHEN and CDR2 SYDVKM. The J segment lost 7 bases and the V segment lost 10 bases, leaving 9 bases of the junction unmatched. The CDR3 covers 12 residues. The CDR3 sequence: CATRGWGGTQYF. Written as DNA, the CDR3 is TGTGCCACCAGGGGGTGGGGTGGGACCCAGTACTTC.

This rearrangement joins TRBV7-9 to TRBJ1-2; tentatively, D is TRBD1 (6 bases). Trimming removed 5 bases from V and 3 bases from J, with 19 bases in between. Per the germline V gene, CDR1 is SEHNR and CDR2 is FQNEAQ (reference sequence). This CDR3 has 16 amino acids. Written as DNA, the CDR3 is TGTGCCAGCAGCCTCCCCGCGGGGAGGGGGGACTATGGCTACACCTTC. Translated, it gives CASSLPAGRGDYGYTF.

This clone was seen a few times. The chain employs TRBV15 and TRBJ2-7, with TRBD2 matching over 7 bases. CDR3 length: 14 residues. The V and J ends lost 1 base and 5 bases, in that order; junction bases with no gene match: 5. Germline V gene sequence: CDR1 LNHNV, CDR2 YYDKDF (reference sequence). The CDR3 here is CATSRGTSRHEQYF. CDR3 DNA: TGTGCCACCAGCAGAGGGACTAGTCGGCACGAGCAGTACTTC.

The rearrangement joins TRBV30 to TRBJ1-6; D is uncertain. The germline V and J ends were trimmed by 3 bases and 9 bases, with 18 bases remaining between them. Germline assignment: CDR1 GTSNPN and CDR2 SVGIG (reference sequence). This CDR3 has 15 amino acids. CDR3 in DNA: TGTGCCTGGAGGGTTGGACCCACGGTATCTTCACCCCTCCACTTT. Protein: CAWRVGPTVSSPLHF.

The V call is TRBV28, the J call TRBJ2-4; 12 nucleotides match TRBD2. Trimming cost V 6 bases and J 1 base; bases outside gene matches: 13. CDR3 length equals 19 residues. The V gene's germline CDR1 is MDHEN and CDR2 SYDVKM. The CDR3 sequence is CASSPLAGGSKGAKNIQYF. CDR3 bases: TGTGCCAGCAGCCCACTAGCGGGAGGTTCGAAGGGGGCCAAAAACATTCAGTACTTC.

This chain links TRBV20-1 with TRBJ1-5; no firm D call. V gave up 3 bases and J gave up 0 bases, with 6 bases separating them. CDR1 DFQATT and CDR2 SNEGSKA come from the germline V gene (reference sequence). This CDR3 region has 13 residues. The CDR3 DNA reads TGCAGTGCTAGTACAGATAGCAATCAGCCCCAGCATTTT. This codes for CSASTDSNQPQHF.

The DNA of the CDR3 is TGTGCCAGCAGCAACCCTCGTGGCCCGGAGGAGTACTTC. This codes for CASSNPRGPEEYF. The chain employs TRBV27 and TRBJ2-7; D possibly corresponds to TRBD2 (5 bases). V lost 6 bases and J 11 bases, leaving 20 bases between the germline ends. The CDR3 has 13 residues. Per the germline V gene, CDR1 is MNHEY and CDR2 is SMNVEV (reference sequence).

The table lists this clone with a count of one. The chain carries TRBV18 and TRBJ2-7, with no clear D. The CDR3 sequence is 13 residues long. CDR1 and CDR2 (germline): KGHSH, LQKENI. V was clipped by 5 bases and J by 0 bases, with 8 bases between them. CDR3 sequence reads: CASSADTSYEQYF. The CDR3 DNA reads as TGTGCCAGCTCAGCCGACACCTCCTACGAGCAGTACTTC.

The chain is built from TRBV6-2 or TRBV6-3 and TRBJ1-6, with D perhaps TRBD1 (5 bases). Trimming took off 1 base at V and 8 bases at J, with 12 bases between the two ends. The CDR3 contains 15 residues. The V gene's germline CDR1 is MNHEY and CDR2 SVGEGT. The CDR3 reads CASSYWGVTDSPLHF. DNA of the CDR3: TGTGCCAGCAGTTACTGGGGGGTGACGGATTCACCCCTCCACTTT.

The chain combines TRBV12-5 with TRBJ2-7, with 8 bases identical to TRBD1. With 7 bases clipped from V and 3 bases from J, the junction kept 5 bases outside the gene matches. The CDR3 totals 13 residues. Germline V gene data show CDR1 as LGHNT and CDR2 as FRNRAP. DNA of the CDR3: TGTGCTAGTGCCCCAGACAGGGGCTACGAGCAGTACTTC. This codes for CASAPDRGYEQYF.

The sample holds a few counts of this clone. V usage is TRBV7-2 and J usage is TRBJ1-5; D call uncertain. Trimming stripped 5 bases from V and 4 bases from J, with 9 bases between. CDR1 SGHTA and CDR2 FQGNSA come from the germline V gene. This CDR3 is 13 amino acids long. In DNA form, the CDR3 reads TGTGCCAGCAGCCCCAACGGGAATCAGCCCCAGCATTTT. Its translation: CASSPNGNQPQHF.

This chain connects TRBV30 to TRBJ1-6; D might be TRBD1 (5 bases). This CDR3 has 15 residues. Trimming took 2 bases from V and 1 from J, leaving 9 bases between them. Germline V gene sequence: CDR1 GTSNPN, CDR2 SVGIG (reference sequence). The CDR3 sequence is CAWSQRGSYNSPLHF. The CDR3 DNA is TGTGCCTGGAGTCAGCGGGGGTCCTATAATTCACCCCTCCACTTT.

This clone was counted only a few times. The rearrangement links TRBV28 to TRBJ1-5, with TRBD1 matching over 8 bases. The CDR3 spans 15 residues. V lost 2 bases, J lost 5 bases, and 5 bases stayed unmatched. Germline V gene lookup returns CDR1 MDHEN and CDR2 SYDVKM. The CDR3 reads CASSLARGPHQPQHF. DNA for the CDR3: TGTGCCAGCAGTTTAGCCAGGGGGCCCCATCAGCCCCAGCATTTT. Combining the CDR3 with reference TRBV28 and TRBJ1-5 gives the whole variable domain DVKVTQSSRYLVKRTGEKVFLECVQDMDHENMFWYRQDPGLGLRLIYFSYDVKMKEKGDIPEGYSVSREKKERFSLILESASTNQTSMYLCASSLARGPHQPQHFGDGTRLSIL.

V and J are TRBV24-1 and TRBJ2-1, with D perhaps TRBD1 or TRBD2 (5 bases each). The V and J ends lost 6 bases and 5 bases respectively, with 19 bases between them. The CDR3 runs 16 residues. CDR1 and CDR2 (germline): KGHDR, SFDVKD. The CDR3 is CATSPSGTPLNNEQFF. The CDR3 nucleotides are TGTGCCACCAGTCCCTCTGGGACCCCATTAAACAATGAGCAGTTCTTC.